This T cell receptor beta chain was documented in a study of cytomegalovirus exposure and HLA in healthy donors. Study-wide results and limits: Associated with HLA alleles at 0.05 false discovery rate in a later analysis were around 15,000 TCR beta sequences. Excluded: some indistinguishable V segments such as TRBV6-2 and TRBV6-3. The study designated fewer than 200 TCR beta chains cytomegalovirus-associated. The later analysis indicated that the majority of CMV-associated TCR beta chains appeared HLA-restricted.

In regard to this clone: Its specificity is not known.

The PCR had 60 Vbeta and 13 Jbeta primers. Measured with immunoSEQ multiplex PCR; TCRdb has only the in-frame clones, and not every one. The sample includes approximately 100,000 clones, over 60% seen only once; the top ten take approximately 5%. Germline-derived CDR1 and CDR2 are SGHTS and YDEGEE. V gave up 0 bases and J gave up 4 bases, with 13 bases separating them. The CDR3 has 15 residues. The sequencing input was PBMCs. The rearrangement links TRBV5-8 to TRBJ1-1; D is perhaps TRBD1 (6 bases). The TCR sequence derives from a woman aged 18-29 years in good health and CMV-seropositive. CDR3 nucleotide sequence: TGTGCCAGCAGCTTGGTGGCAGGGGTGGGCACTGAAGCTTTCTTT. It yields the protein CASSLVAGVGTEAFF.